This TCR beta chain was captured in a study of T cells in Graves' hyperthyroidism and ophthalmopathy. Across the whole study: Peripheral blood was collected at initial diagnosis, before any treatment.

Uncontrolled infection, other autoimmune disease, pregnancy and lactation each barred patients from inclusion. From approximately 9.5 ml of fresh peripheral blood, PBMCs were isolated. Points on this clonotype: Its antigen is not known.

General study findings and limits: In blood, most of the thyroid clonotypes expanded above 0.001 were also present.

Amplification targeted TCR beta CDR3 regions from RNA transcripts. Researchers ran a first-round RT-PCR on the TCR CDR3 using the HTBI primer set. TCRdb itself ran the multiplex PCR reads through MiXCR, one entry per CDR3 protein. This sample yields about 260,000 distinct CDR3 sequences, of which about 20% are seen a single time; approximately 60% belongs to the top ten. Sequenced: blood. The TCR sequence derives from a young man with Graves' ophthalmopathy.

The CDR3 nucleotides are TGTGCCAGCAGTCTCGTTTCCACCGGAGGAGAGACCCAGTACTTC. It yields the protein CASSLVSTGGETQYF. The chain uses TRBV12-3 or TRBV12-4 and TRBJ2-5; D perhaps matches TRBD2 (5 bases). This CDR3 has 15 residues. V lost 5 bases and J lost 4, with 17 bases in between.